The clone carrying this T cell receptor beta chain was observed many times. The sample is drawn from a study of T cells in Graves' hyperthyroidism and ophthalmopathy. About the study: Before any treatment, at initial diagnosis, peripheral blood was collected.

RNA transcripts provided the source from which TCR beta CDR3 regions were amplified. The TCR CDR3 was amplified in a first-round RT-PCR using the HTBI primer set. One entry per CDR3 protein results from TCRdb running MiXCR on the multiplex PCR reads. The table includes 100,000 to 140,000 distinct CDR3 sequences, about 15% detected once. Those with hyperthyroidism were 18 to 65 years old, newly diagnosed, and ill for under 2 months. Sequences were obtained from blood. This sequence originates from a woman aged 45-60 years with Graves' hyperthyroidism.

The CDR3 protein is CASSPGSRGNTGELFF. The CDR3 coding sequence is TGTGCCAGCAGCCCGGGGTCCAGGGGGAACACCGGGGAGCTGTTTTTT. The chain carries TRBV7-8 and TRBJ2-2; D might be TRBD1 (6 bases). There are 16 residues in the CDR3. The V end was cut by 5 bases, the J end by 1 base, with 14 bases between. CDR1 and CDR2 (germline): SGHVS, FQNEAQ.